The 16 T cell receptor beta chains listed next were all sequenced from one sample in a study of blood T cell repertoires in COVID-19. Sequencing was performed with immunoSEQ multiplex PCR; in TCRdb, only in-frame clones are kept and a portion is missing. The sample lists 80,000 or so clones; about 80% were seen once. The sequenced material came from peripheral blood. The source of these receptors is a man aged 50 to 60 with active or convalescent COVID-19.

This clone has a single count. The rearrangement joins TRBV15 to TRBJ2-5, with a weak D call TRBD1 (6 bases). CDR1 LNHNV and CDR2 YYDKDF come from the germline V gene (reference sequence). V lost 1 base to trimming and J lost 5 bases, with 17 bases between them. The CDR3 loop spans 16 amino acids. The CDR3 region is CATSRAGAGATETQYF. CDR3 bases: TGTGCCACCAGCAGAGCCGGCGCAGGGGCGACTGAGACCCAGTACTTC.

The chain combines TRBV19 with TRBJ2-6; unclear D gene. The CDR3 consists of 16 residues. V gave up 5 bases and J gave up 0 bases, with 11 bases separating them. The germline gives CDR1 LNHDA, CDR2 SQIVND (reference sequence). Here the CDR3 DNA reads TGTGCCAGTAGTCCACGACTGGTCTCTGGGGCCAACGTCCTGACTTTC. Its protein is CASSPRLVSGANVLTF.

DNA for the CDR3: TGTGCCAGCAGTTACTCGAGTGCAGGGGGCTATGGCTACACCTTC. It specifies CASSYSSAGGYGYTF. The chain carries TRBV6-5 and TRBJ1-2; 7 nucleotides align to TRBD1. There are 15 residues in the CDR3. Losses at the gene ends were 0 bases for V and 4 bases for J; bases not matched to a gene: 5. Germline CDR1 reads MNHEY; CDR2 reads SVGAGI.

This chain uses TRBV6-4 with TRBJ2-1; 7 positions match TRBD1. This CDR3 spans 14 amino acids. V shed 4 bases and J 14 bases; nucleotides not matched to a gene: 14. CDR1 is MRHNA, CDR2 SNTAGT, per germline. Here the CDR3 DNA reads TGTGCCAGCAGTGCCGAAAAGAAACAGGGGCCCAAGTTCTTC. Translation: CASSAEKKQGPKFF.

The V gene is TRBV5-1, the J gene TRBJ1-1, with 8 bases that match TRBD1. The germline V gene has CDR1 SGHRS and CDR2 YFSETQ. The CDR3 sequence is 15 residues long. Trimming at V came to 8 bases and at J to 3 bases, leaving 12 bases not matched to a gene. This chain's CDR3 is CASELTGAGDTEAFF. The CDR3 bases are TGCGCCAGTGAGTTGACAGGGGCGGGAGACACTGAAGCTTTCTTT.

V and J are TRBV2 and TRBJ2-1; tentatively, D is TRBD2 (5 bases). The V end was cut by 3 bases, the J end by 10 bases, with 10 bases between. The CDR3 length is 12 residues. Germline CDR1 SNHLY, CDR2 FYNNEI. Written as DNA, the CDR3 is TGTGCCAGCAGTGAGACTACCCAAGAGCAGTTCTTC. As protein: CASSETTQEQFF.

The rearrangement uses TRBV11-2 and TRBJ2-3, with D perhaps TRBD2 (6 bases). The CDR3 loop spans 14 amino acids. CDR1 is SGHAT and CDR2 is FQNNGV in the germline V gene. V was trimmed by 5 bases and J by 5 bases, leaving 14 bases between them. CDR3 protein: CASSGRGTGDTQYF. Written as DNA, the CDR3 is TGTGCCAGCAGCGGACGGGGGACGGGAGATACGCAGTATTTT.

The CDR3 sequence: CASSQTLGLAGGRAQYF. The CDR3 nucleotides read TGTGCCAGCAGCCAAACTCTGGGACTAGCGGGGGGGCGGGCGCAGTATTTT. The chain is built from TRBV3-1 (or the pseudogene TRBV3-2) and TRBJ2-3; 16 bases are a match to TRBD2. Germline V gene lookup returns CDR1 LGHDT and CDR2 YNNKEL (reference sequence). With V trimmed by 2 bases and J by 10 bases, 9 bases remained unmatched. This CDR3 has 17 amino acids.

The gene calls are TRBV30 and TRBJ2-1, with 8 positions matching TRBD1. V shed 3 bases and J 7 bases; nucleotides not matched to a gene: 5. The CDR3 contains 13 residues. The germline V gene encodes CDR1 GTSNPN and CDR2 SVGIG (reference sequence). DNA of the CDR3: TGTGCCTGGAGCGTGGACAGGGTGAATGAGCAGTTCTTC. Translation gives CAWSVDRVNEQFF.

This clone was observed a few times. The V gene is TRBV19, the J gene TRBJ1-3; D is undetermined. There are 13 residues in the CDR3. V shed 8 bases and J shed 2 bases, with 10 bases lying between them. Germline lookup yields CDR1 LNHDA and CDR2 SQIVND (reference sequence). CDR3 coding DNA: TGTGCCAGTCGGCGGGAGGCTGGAAACACCATATATTTT. Translated: CASRREAGNTIYF.

V gene TRBV7-3 combines with J gene TRBJ2-7; TRBD1 matches 7 bases. The V gene end was trimmed by 6 bases and the J gene end by 7 bases; junction bases not matched to a gene: 9. The CDR3 spans 13 residues. Germline loops: CDR1 SGHTA, CDR2 FQGTGA. The CDR3 sequence: CASSQTGVGEQYF. The CDR3, as DNA: TGTGCCAGCAGTCAAACAGGGGTAGGAGAGCAGTACTTC.

The chain joins TRBV9 to TRBJ2-5; 9 nucleotides agree with TRBD2. This CDR3 comprises 16 residues. Germline V gene data show CDR1 as SGDLS and CDR2 as YYNGEE. Unmatched junction bases numbered 8, after V lost 0 bases and J lost 5 bases. CDR3: CASSVAVSGGRETQYF. DNA for the CDR3: TGTGCCAGCAGCGTAGCGGTTAGCGGGGGCCGGGAGACCCAGTACTTC.

The chain uses TRBV11-2 and TRBJ1-2, with D uncertain. Germline assignment: CDR1 SGHAT and CDR2 FQNNGV. V lost 1 base, J lost 7 bases, and 7 bases lay in between. This CDR3 has 12 residues. DNA for the CDR3: TGTGCCAGCAGCTTAGTTCACAGTGGCTACACCTTC. Translated: CASSLVHSGYTF.

The chain is built from TRBV29-1 and TRBJ1-1; 10 nucleotides align to TRBD1. J gave up 4 bases and V 4 bases, and 12 bases lay outside the gene matches. CDR3 length: 16 amino acids. In germline, CDR1 is SQVTM, CDR2 ANQGSEA. CDR3 bases: TGCAGCGTTGGCAACCCCCGGACAGGGGGGGGCACTGAAGCTTTCTTT. Amino acids: CSVGNPRTGGGTEAFF.

The chain is built from TRBV10-3 and TRBJ1-6, with 7 nucleotides matching TRBD1. Germline CDR1 is ENHRY and CDR2 is SYGVKD. The CDR3 is made up of 15 amino acids. Unmatched junction bases numbered 9, after V lost 6 bases and J lost 7 bases. The CDR3 is CAIRATGDGNSPLHF. Here the CDR3 DNA reads TGTGCCATCAGGGCTACAGGGGACGGCAATTCACCCCTCCACTTT.

The rearrangement uses TRBV6-5 and TRBJ2-5; 7 nucleotides align to TRBD1. J was trimmed by 1 base and V by 6 bases; bases with no gene match: 5. The V gene's germline CDR1 is MNHEY and CDR2 SVGAGI. This CDR3 is 14 amino acids long. The CDR3 nucleotides read TGTGCCAGCAGGGACAGGAGATTCCAAGAGACCCAGTACTTC. The encoded protein is CASRDRRFQETQYF.